This T cell receptor beta chain was documented in a study of early T cells in non-severe SARS-CoV-2 infection. The overall study: Investigators sequenced bulk RNA drawn from unsorted whole blood, and chains remained unpaired.

Attachment of unique molecular identifiers to individual cDNA molecules was performed. TCRdb analysed the 5' RACE reads with MiXCR anew, one entry per CDR3 protein. The sample has roughly 56,000 distinct CDR3 sequences, 8% to 10% seen once. CDR3 length: 13 amino acids. J lost 9 bases, V lost 7 bases, and 9 bases had no gene match. Sequenced input: whole blood. The chain links TRBV12-3 or TRBV12-4 to TRBJ2-1; 7 bases are a match to TRBD2. This sequence was found in an adult who was a healthcare worker with PCR-confirmed SARS-CoV-2 infection or an uninfected control (not recorded which). CDR3 in amino acids: CASTLTWGGEQFF. The DNA of the CDR3 is TGTGCCAGCACACTTACCTGGGGGGGTGAGCAGTTCTTC.